The sequence of this TCR beta chain was determined in a study of OX40 agonist ivuxolimab in advanced cancers. Overall study context: A mean age of around 63 years, range about 20 to 79, was recorded, and more than 80% were male. Study outcomes and limitations: In CD8+ T cells, expanded clones were on average more numerous than in CD4+. CD4+ and CD8+ blood T cells expanded clonally by week 6 at 0.1 to 3.0 mg/kg.

Sampled blood was obtained at baseline, cycle 4 day 1, and cycle 7 day 1. Germline loops: CDR1 SQVTM, CDR2 ANQGSEA. Deletions cut 2 bases from V and 7 bases from J, with 11 bases between. This CDR3 spans 12 amino acids. Profiled with immunoSEQ multiplex PCR; TCRdb holds only in-frame clones, not every one. This table holds about 28,000 clones, approximately 84% found once. Turning to this clone: Its antigen is unknown.

V and J are TRBV29-1 and TRBJ1-1; D not certain. The sequence came from an adult with an advanced solid tumor such as melanoma, head and neck, liver or kidney cancer. Sequenced here: CD4+ or CD8+ T cells sorted from blood, sampled in a trial of the OX40 agonist ivuxolimab. CDR3 bases: TGCAGCGTTGAATCTAGTTATGTTGAAGCTTTCTTT. This encodes CSVESSYVEAFF.